This is a list of T cell receptor beta chains from one sample in a study of blood T cells in healthy people across ages. TCRdb processed the 5' RACE reads anew with MiXCR; each CDR3 protein has one entry. The data hold roughly 700,000 distinct CDR3 sequences, with about half observed a single time. Sequencing was performed on blood. The origin of the receptors is a woman in her sixties or seventies in good health. CDR3s include the opening cysteine and the closing phenylalanine or tryptophan. The D gene is left open where the match is weak. For some rows the clone size is stated as once, few or many, or as a class when expanded; others skip it.

TGTGCCAGCAGTCCGAATTCCGAGTACAATGAGCAGTTCTTC	CASSPNSEYNEQFF	TRBV27	TRBJ2-1	few	.
TGTGCCAGCTCCCTACTGGAGGTGGTTGGTGAAGCTTTCTTT	CASSLLEVVGEAFF	TRBV2	TRBJ1-1	.	.
TGTGCCAGCAGTTTAGCGCGGGGGAGCCCGGATACGCAGTATTTT	CASSLARGSPDTQYF	TRBV12-3/TRBV12-4	TRBJ2-3	.	TRBD2
TGTGCCAGCAGCTTAGCCCAGCGCACCGGAGATACGCAGTATTTT	CASSLAQRTGDTQYF	TRBV7-2	TRBJ2-3	few	.
TGTGCCAGCAGTTACTCCACAGGGAACAATCAGCCCCAGCATTTT	CASSYSTGNNQPQHF	TRBV6-5	TRBJ1-5	.	.
TGCGCCAGCAGCCAAGTCGGCGGGAGAAACACAGATACGCAGTATTTT	CASSQVGGRNTDTQYF	TRBV4-3	TRBJ2-3	.	TRBD2
TGTGCCAGCAGTTTACAAGAGACAGATACGCAGTATTTT	CASSLQETDTQYF	TRBV27	TRBJ2-3	.	.
TGTGCCAGCAGCCTTGGACTAGCGATAATCGAGCAGTTCTTC	CASSLGLAIIEQFF	TRBV13	TRBJ2-1	.	TRBD2
TGTGCCAGCAGCTTAACAGGAATCGGGGGCAATGAGCAGTTCTTC	CASSLTGIGGNEQFF	TRBV11-2	TRBJ2-1	.	.
TGTGCCAGCAGCAAATTACAGACCGGCGTTGGCACCGGGGAGCTGTTTTTT	CASSKLQTGVGTGELFF	TRBV7-2	TRBJ2-2	few	.
TGTGCCATCAGTGAGCAGGAGAATGAGCAGTTCTTC	CAISEQENEQFF	TRBV10-3	TRBJ2-1	few	.
TGCGCCAGCAGCACAGGAGACAGGGGTTCTACTGAAGCTTTCTTT	CASSTGDRGSTEAFF	TRBV5-1	TRBJ1-1	few	TRBD1
TGCAGTGCTAGAGACCCCCGGGGGGCCCTAGAGACCCAGTACTTC	CSARDPRGALETQYF	TRBV20-1	TRBJ2-5	.	.
TGCAGTGCCACCACCCAAGCGATCGAACAGTTCTTC	CSATTQAIEQFF	TRBV20-1	TRBJ2-1	.	.
TGTGCCAGCAGCTTAGCCACGAGGACTGGGGAGCTGTTTTTT	CASSLATRTGELFF	TRBV7-8	TRBJ2-2	.	.
TGTGCCAGCAGCACACAGGGCGGAAATGAGCAGTTCTTC	CASSTQGGNEQFF	TRBV7-3	TRBJ2-1	.	.
TGTGCCAGCTCCGGCGGGACCACCTACAATGAGCAGTTCTTC	CASSGGTTYNEQFF	TRBV6-2/TRBV6-3	TRBJ2-1	once	.
TGCAGTGCTAGAGTAGGGAGCAGGGGGTTGGACACTGAAGCTTTCTTT	CSARVGSRGLDTEAFF	TRBV20-1	TRBJ1-1	many	TRBD1
TGTGCCAGCAGCCAAGCTGGGGCCAACGTCCTGACTTTC	CASSQAGANVLTF	TRBV3-1	TRBJ2-6	many	.
TGTGCCAGCAGTTACTCTCCCGGCAGGGGATTTTACGAGCAGTACTTC	CASSYSPGRGFYEQYF	TRBV6-5	TRBJ2-7	.	.
TGTGCCAGCAGTCCCCCCGCCGGGACAGCCTACGAGCAGTACTTC	CASSPPAGTAYEQYF	TRBV28	TRBJ2-7	.	TRBD1
TGTGCCAGCAGCCAAGAAGGATTAGCGGGGCCGACAACAGATACGCAGTATTTT	CASSQEGLAGPTTDTQYF	TRBV3-1	TRBJ2-3	few	TRBD2
TGTGCCAGCCCCCCATGGGACCGACGCAATCAGCCCCAGCATTTT	CASPPWDRRNQPQHF	TRBV6-9	TRBJ1-5	.	.